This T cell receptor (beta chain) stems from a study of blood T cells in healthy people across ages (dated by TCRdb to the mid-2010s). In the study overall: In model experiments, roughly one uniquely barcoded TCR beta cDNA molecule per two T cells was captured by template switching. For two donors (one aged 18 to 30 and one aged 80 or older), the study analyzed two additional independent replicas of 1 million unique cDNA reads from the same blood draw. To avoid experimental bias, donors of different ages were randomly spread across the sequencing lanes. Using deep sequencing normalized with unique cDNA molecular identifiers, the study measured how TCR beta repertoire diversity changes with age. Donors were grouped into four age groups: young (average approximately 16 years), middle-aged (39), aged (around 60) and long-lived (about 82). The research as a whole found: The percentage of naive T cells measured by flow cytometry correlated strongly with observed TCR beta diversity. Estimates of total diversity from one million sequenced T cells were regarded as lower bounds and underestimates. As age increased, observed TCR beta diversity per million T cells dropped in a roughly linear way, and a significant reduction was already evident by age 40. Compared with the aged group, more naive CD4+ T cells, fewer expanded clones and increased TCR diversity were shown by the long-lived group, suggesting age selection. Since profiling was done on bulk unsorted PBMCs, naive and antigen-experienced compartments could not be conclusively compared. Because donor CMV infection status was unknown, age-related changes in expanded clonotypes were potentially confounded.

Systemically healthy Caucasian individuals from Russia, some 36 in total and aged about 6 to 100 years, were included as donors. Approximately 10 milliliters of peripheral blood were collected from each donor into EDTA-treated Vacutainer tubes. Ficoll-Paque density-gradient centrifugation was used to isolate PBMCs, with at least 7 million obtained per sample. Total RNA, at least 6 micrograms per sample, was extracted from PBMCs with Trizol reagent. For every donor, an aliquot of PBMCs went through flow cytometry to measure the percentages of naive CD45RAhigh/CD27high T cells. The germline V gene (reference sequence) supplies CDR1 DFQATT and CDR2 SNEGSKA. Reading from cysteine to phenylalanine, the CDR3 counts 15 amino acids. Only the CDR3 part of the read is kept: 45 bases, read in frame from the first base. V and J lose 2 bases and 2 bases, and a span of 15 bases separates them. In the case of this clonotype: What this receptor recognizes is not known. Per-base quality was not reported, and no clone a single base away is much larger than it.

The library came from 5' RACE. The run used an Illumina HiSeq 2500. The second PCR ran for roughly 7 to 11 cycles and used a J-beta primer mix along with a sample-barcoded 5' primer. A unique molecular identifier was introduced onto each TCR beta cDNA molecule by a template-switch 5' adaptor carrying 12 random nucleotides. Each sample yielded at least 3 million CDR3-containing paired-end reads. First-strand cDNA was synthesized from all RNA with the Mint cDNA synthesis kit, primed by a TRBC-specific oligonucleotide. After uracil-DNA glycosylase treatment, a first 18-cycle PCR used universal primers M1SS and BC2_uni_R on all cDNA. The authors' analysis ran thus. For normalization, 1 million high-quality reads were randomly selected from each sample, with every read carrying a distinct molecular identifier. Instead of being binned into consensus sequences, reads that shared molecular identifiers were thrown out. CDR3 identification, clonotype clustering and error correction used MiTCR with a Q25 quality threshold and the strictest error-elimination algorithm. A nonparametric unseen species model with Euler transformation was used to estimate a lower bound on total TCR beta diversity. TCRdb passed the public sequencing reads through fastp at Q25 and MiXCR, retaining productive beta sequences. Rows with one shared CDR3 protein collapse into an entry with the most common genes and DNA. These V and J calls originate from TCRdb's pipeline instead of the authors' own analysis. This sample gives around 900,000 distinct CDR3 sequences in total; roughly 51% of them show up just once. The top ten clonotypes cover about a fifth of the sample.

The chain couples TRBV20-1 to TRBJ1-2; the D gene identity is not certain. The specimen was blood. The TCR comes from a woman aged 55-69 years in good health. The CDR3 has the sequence CSARPRLRTNYGYTF. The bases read TGCAGTGCTAGACCCCGCCTGCGAACGAACTATGGCTACACCTTC.